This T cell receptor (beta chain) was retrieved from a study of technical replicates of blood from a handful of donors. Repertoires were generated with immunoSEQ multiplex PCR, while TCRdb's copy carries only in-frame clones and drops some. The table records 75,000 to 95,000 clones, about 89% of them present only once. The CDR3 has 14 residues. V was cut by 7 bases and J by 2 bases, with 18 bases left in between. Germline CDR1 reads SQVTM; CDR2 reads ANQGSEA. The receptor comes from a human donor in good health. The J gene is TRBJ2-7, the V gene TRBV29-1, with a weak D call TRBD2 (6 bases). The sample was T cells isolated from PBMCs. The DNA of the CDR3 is TGCAGCGCCGGACGAGGGACGGGGGCCTACGAGCAGTACTTC. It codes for CSAGRGTGAYEQYF.